The 13 T cell receptor beta chains given below trace back to one sample, sequenced in a study of blood T cell repertoires in COVID-19. Method: immunoSEQ multiplex PCR; TCRdb's copy keeps in-frame clones and lacks some. This sample has around 120,000 clones; around 87% occur once, and the top ten carry just under 30%. Material for sequencing was peripheral blood. Source of these receptors: a woman aged 70 to 79 with acute or convalescent COVID-19.

The rearrangement links TRBV7-9 to TRBJ1-2; no definite D call. Germline lookup yields CDR1 SEHNR and CDR2 FQNEAQ (reference sequence). The CDR3 consists of 12 residues. Trimming shortened V by 1 base and J by 8 bases, and 8 bases separated the two germline ends. CDR3 sequence: CASSLDTRGYTF. The CDR3 bases are TGTGCCAGCAGCTTAGACACGAGGGGCTACACCTTC.

The CDR3 reads CASSLAGQGFHEQFF. Written as DNA, the CDR3 is TGTGCCAGCAGCTTGGCCGGACAGGGTTTTCATGAGCAGTTCTTC. V usage is TRBV5-6 and J usage is TRBJ2-1, with 8 bases identical to TRBD1. J was trimmed by 8 bases and V by 0 bases; bases with no gene match: 7. The germline gives CDR1 SGHDT, CDR2 YYEEEE. The CDR3 has 15 residues.

The chain is built from TRBV10-3 and TRBJ2-5, with 13 bases that match TRBD2. V was pared by 11 bases and J by 1 base, with 4 bases of the junction left unmatched. The length of the CDR3 is 14 residues. Germline V gene data show CDR1 as ENHRY and CDR2 as SYGVKD. CDR3 protein: CASRTSGGQETQYF. DNA for the CDR3: TGTGCCTCAAGGACTAGCGGGGGCCAAGAGACCCAGTACTTC.

CDR3 region: CASSPRPGGYSNQPQHF. CDR3 nucleotides: TGTGCCAGCAGCCCGCGCCCGGGAGGGTATAGCAATCAGCCCCAGCATTTT. This chain links TRBV5-8 with TRBJ1-5; no reliable D call. The CDR3 has 17 amino acids. Germline CDR1 is SGHTS and CDR2 is YDEGEE. The V and J ends lost 4 bases and 0 bases respectively, with 17 bases between them.

This chain links TRBV4-1 with TRBJ2-1, with 10 bases identical to TRBD2. The length of the CDR3 is 16 residues. V dropped 4 bases and J dropped 6; count of bases not matched to a gene: 9. The germline CDR1 and CDR2 sequences are MGHRA and YSYEKL. The CDR3 loop is CASSPRTSGYSNEQFF. CDR3 in DNA: TGCGCCAGCAGCCCCCGGACTAGCGGTTACAGCAATGAGCAGTTCTTC.

The chain employs TRBV18 and TRBJ2-4; TRBD1 might be the D (5 bases). The V gene's germline CDR1 is KGHSH and CDR2 LQKENI. The CDR3 length is 17 residues. V was pared by 2 bases and J by 0 bases, with 14 bases between. In DNA form, the CDR3 reads TGTGCCAGCTCACCAACAGGAGACAGAAGAGCCAAAAACATTCAGTACTTC. Its protein is CASSPTGDRRAKNIQYF.

The chain links TRBV12-3 or TRBV12-4 to TRBJ1-2; 8 bases map to TRBD1. This CDR3 contains 13 residues. V lost 6 bases to trimming and J lost 4 bases; unmatched junction nucleotides: 4. CDR3 nucleotides: TGTGCCAGCAGCATAGGACAGGGCTATGGCTACACCTTC. It encodes CASSIGQGYGYTF.

The CDR3 loop is CASSYSGVNQPQHF. CDR3 nucleotide sequence: TGTGCCAGCAGTTACTCGGGAGTCAATCAGCCCCAGCATTTT. This chain links TRBV6-5 with TRBJ1-5; unclear D gene. Trimming took off 0 bases at V and 3 bases at J, with 6 bases between the two ends. The CDR3 consists of 14 residues. Germline V CDR1 and CDR2: MNHEY, SVGAGI.

This chain uses TRBV7-3 with TRBJ2-5, with D unclear. Germline lookup yields CDR1 SGHTA and CDR2 FQGTGA. The length of the CDR3 is 13 residues. V was clipped by 1 base and J by 2 bases, with 5 bases between them. CDR3 loop: CASSLMRQETQYF. CDR3 DNA: TGTGCCAGCAGCTTAATGCGGCAAGAGACCCAGTACTTC.

Comment on this clone: The sample contains more than one DNA sequence encoding this CDR3. The chain has TRBV3-1 (or the pseudogene TRBV3-2) and TRBJ1-3; perhaps TRBD1 as D (6 bases). Germline V gives CDR1 LGHDT, CDR2 YNNKEL (reference sequence). The ends were cut back, 3 bases at V and 0 bases at J, with 6 bases in the middle. CDR3 length equals 14 residues. CDR3 sequence: CASSQDSSGNTIYF. DNA of the CDR3: TGTGCCAGCAGCCAGGACAGCTCTGGAAACACCATATATTTT.

The chain uses TRBV6-6 and TRBJ2-3; the D gene is possibly TRBD1 (6 bases). Trimming took 2 bases from V and 4 from J, leaving 13 bases between them. Germline V gives CDR1 MNHNY, CDR2 SVGAGI (reference sequence). The CDR3 covers 15 residues. CDR3 residues: CASSYPLTGPDTQYF. DNA of the CDR3: TGTGCCAGCAGTTACCCCCTGACAGGCCCAGATACGCAGTATTTT.

This rearrangement joins TRBV24-1 to TRBJ2-3; TRBD1 matches at 8 bases. The CDR3 sequence is 14 residues long. Germline V gene data show CDR1 as KGHDR and CDR2 as SFDVKD. The V segment lost 5 bases and the J segment 5 bases; nucleotides outside the gene matches: 5. The CDR3 reads CATSAGQGLDTQYF. In DNA form, the CDR3 reads TGTGCCACCAGTGCCGGACAGGGTTTAGATACGCAGTATTTT.

This chain joins TRBV5-1 and TRBJ2-5; 7 nucleotides match TRBD1. The CDR3 is made up of 16 amino acids. CDR1 and CDR2 from the germline V gene are SGHRS and YFSETQ. With 1 base clipped from V and 5 bases from J, the junction kept 11 bases outside the gene matches. CDR3 in amino acids: CASSLLGNRGYETQYF. Here the CDR3 DNA reads TGCGCCAGCAGCTTGCTCGGTAACAGGGGTTACGAGACCCAGTACTTC.